This TCR beta chain was identified in a study of regulatory T cells in long-lasting Graves disease. Relying on iRepertoire HTBI primers and Arm-PCR of CDR3 regions, the team built TCR beta libraries. TCRdb itself ran the multiplex PCR reads through MiXCR, one entry per CDR3 protein. Of 250,000 to 300,000 distinct CDR3 sequences listed, under 20% are singletons. This sample's time point: newly diagnosed GD, antithyroid drugs for less than 3 months. Following extraction of RNA from PBMCs, that RNA was used to make the TCR library. The source of the patients was an endocrinology department in Xi'an, China. This sample also belongs to another study, concerning T cells in Graves' hyperthyroidism and ophthalmopathy. That report adds: Diagnosing involved the use of clinical symptoms, serum thyroxine and TRAb, thyroid ultrasound and orbital computed tomography. Researchers ran a first-round RT-PCR on the TCR CDR3 using the HTBI primer set.

The sequences come from peripheral blood mononuclear cells (PBMCs), collected at new diagnosis, from a patient treated with antithyroid drugs. The clonotype comes from a woman aged 25-40 years with Graves disease.

As DNA, the CDR3 is TGCAGTGCTAGTGGGGATCATCTGCGACAGGGGGCGGGGGGAGATACGCAGTATTTT. Its protein product is CSASGDHLRQGAGGDTQYF. The rearrangement links TRBV20-1 to TRBJ2-3; 10 nucleotides agree with TRBD1. J was trimmed by 5 bases and V by 3 bases; bases with no gene match: 20. This CDR3 comprises 19 residues. Germline CDR1 is DFQATT and CDR2 is SNEGSKA (reference sequence).